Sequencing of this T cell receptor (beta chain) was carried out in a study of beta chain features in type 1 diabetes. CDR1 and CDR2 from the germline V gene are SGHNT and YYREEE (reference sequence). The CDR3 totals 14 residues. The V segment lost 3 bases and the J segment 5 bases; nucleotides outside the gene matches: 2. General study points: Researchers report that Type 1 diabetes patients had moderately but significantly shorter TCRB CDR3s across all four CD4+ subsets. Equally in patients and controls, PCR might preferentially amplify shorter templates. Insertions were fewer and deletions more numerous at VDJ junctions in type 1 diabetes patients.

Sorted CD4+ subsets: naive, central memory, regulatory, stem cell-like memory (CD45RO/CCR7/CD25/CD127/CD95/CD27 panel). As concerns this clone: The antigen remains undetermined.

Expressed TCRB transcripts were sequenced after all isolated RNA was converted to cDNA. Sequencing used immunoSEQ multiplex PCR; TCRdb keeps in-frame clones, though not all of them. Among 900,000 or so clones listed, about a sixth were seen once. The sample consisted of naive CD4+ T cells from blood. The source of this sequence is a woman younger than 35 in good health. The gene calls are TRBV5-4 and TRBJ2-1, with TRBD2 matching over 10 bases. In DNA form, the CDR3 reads TGTGCCAGCAGCTCTACTAGCGGGGACAATGAGCAGTTCTTC. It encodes CASSSTSGDNEQFF. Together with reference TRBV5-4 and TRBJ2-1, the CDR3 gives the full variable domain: ETGVTQSPTHLIKTRGQQVTLRCSSQSGHNTVSWYQQALGQGPQFIFQYYREEENGRGNFPPRFSGLQFPNYSSELNVNALELDDSALYLCASSSTSGDNEQFFGPGTRLTVL.